The text below deals with one T cell receptor beta chain. The antigen remains unidentified. The repertoire was sequenced with immunoSEQ multiplex PCR; TCRdb's copy has only in-frame clones and lacks some. Among 97,000 or so clones listed, around nine tenths were seen once. These data are taken from a study of T cell responses to AZD1222 COVID-19 vaccine. The CDR3 extends over 17 amino acids. Study outcomes and limitations: Spike-specific TCR repertoires showed rising breadth and depth after two AZD1222 doses. Among the donors, most were white British and more were female, and clonal diversity was possibly underestimated. Repertoire samples came only from after the peak T cell response.

This chain uses TRBV12-1 with TRBJ2-7; no DNA check was done on the table's D call, TRBD2. TRBV12-1 counts as a pseudogene. This clonotype originated in an adult in good health. The source material was peripheral blood, sampled on day 0 of AZD1222 vaccination. CDR3 bases: TGTGCCAGCAGTGGACTAGCGGAGCCCTCCCAGAGGCACGAGCAGTACTTC. Residues: CASSGLAEPSQRHEQYF.